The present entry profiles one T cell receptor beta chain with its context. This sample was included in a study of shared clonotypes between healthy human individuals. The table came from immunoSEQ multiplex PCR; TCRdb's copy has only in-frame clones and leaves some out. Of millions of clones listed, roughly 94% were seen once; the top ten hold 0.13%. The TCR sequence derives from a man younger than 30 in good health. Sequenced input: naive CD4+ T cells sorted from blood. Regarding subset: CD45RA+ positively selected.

CDR3 amino acids: CASSSGPLSTEAFF. The DNA of the CDR3 is TGTGCCAGCAGTTCGGGACCGCTTAGCACTGAAGCTTTCTTT. V and J are TRBV28 and TRBJ1-1; the D gene is possibly TRBD1 (5 bases). Germline V CDR1 and CDR2: MDHEN, SYDVKM. The ends were cut back, 4 bases at V and 4 bases at J, with 13 bases in the middle. CDR3 size: 14 residues.